These 18 T cell receptor beta chains originate from one sample sequenced in a study of control samples from healthy donors and cancer patients. The method was immunoSEQ multiplex PCR; TCRdb's version includes in-frame clones alone and lacks a portion of them. Among about 140,000 clones, 80% to 90% were seen once, and the ten largest hold about 1.7%. The sample taken for sequencing was blood. The receptors come from a man between 18 and 35 years old in good health.

The CDR3 region has the DNA TGTGCCAGCAGTCTATCCGCTGCCAGAGCCGGCAGGCCCCAGCATTTT. Translated, it gives CASSLSAARAGRPQHF. This rearrangement joins TRBV28 to TRBJ1-5; D unresolved. This CDR3 comprises 16 residues. Trimming pared 5 bases from V and 9 bases from J, leaving 23 bases between. CDR1 MDHEN and CDR2 SYDVKM come from the germline V gene.

The chain carries TRBV6-1 and TRBJ1-1; D unresolved. This CDR3 contains 14 residues. Germline V gene sequence: CDR1 MNHNS, CDR2 SASEGT. V lost 2 bases and J lost 1, with 8 bases in between. The CDR3 DNA follows: TGTGCCAGCAGTGAAAGGTCGGGGAACACTGAAGCTTTCTTT. This sequence encodes CASSERSGNTEAFF.

The sample holds a few counts of this clone. The chain joins TRBV28 to TRBJ2-7; D remains ambiguous. The CDR3 has 11 amino acids. V lost 3 bases and J 3 bases, leaving 3 bases between the germline ends. Germline V gene data show CDR1 as MDHEN and CDR2 as SYDVKM. The CDR3 nucleotides are TGTGCCAGCAGTTTCAGCTACGAGCAGTACTTC. Translating it yields CASSFSYEQYF.

The V call is TRBV4-3, the J call TRBJ2-5; D gene ambiguous. Germline V gene data show CDR1 as LGHNA and CDR2 as YSLEER. V dropped 0 bases and J dropped 0 bases, with 8 bases sitting between them. CDR3 length equals 15 residues. The CDR3 region is CASSQDYNYQETQYF. For the CDR3, the DNA is TGCGCCAGCAGCCAAGATTATAACTACCAAGAGACCCAGTACTTC.

This chain uses TRBV6-5 with TRBJ1-3; D remains unclear. The ends were cut back, 6 bases at V and 0 bases at J, with 12 bases in the middle. The CDR3 loop spans 15 amino acids. Germline CDR1 and CDR2: MNHEY and SVGAGI. This CDR3 is CASRATPHSGNTIYF. CDR3 sequence (DNA): TGTGCCAGCAGAGCCACCCCCCACTCTGGAAACACCATATATTTT.

The V gene is TRBV6-2 or TRBV6-3, the J gene TRBJ2-5; 8 bases fit TRBD1. V was clipped by 6 bases and J by 3 bases; unmatched bases: 18. CDR3 length: 18 amino acids. Germline V gene lookup returns CDR1 MNHEY and CDR2 SVGEGT. This CDR3 reads CASSSTQDRDDTEETQYF. The CDR3 bases are TGTGCCAGCAGCTCCACACAGGACAGGGACGATACCGAAGAGACCCAGTACTTC.

The chain couples TRBV24-1 to TRBJ2-2; D gene uncertain. This CDR3 contains 16 residues. CDR1 is KGHDR and CDR2 is SFDVKD in the germline V gene. V dropped 0 bases and J dropped 7 bases, with 14 bases sitting between them. The CDR3 protein is CATSDLQVSGSGELFF. CDR3 coding DNA: TGTGCCACCAGTGATTTGCAAGTCTCGGGTAGCGGGGAGCTGTTTTTT.

Written as DNA, the CDR3 is TGTGCCAGCAGCTTGGGTGCTAATGAAAAACTGTTTTTT. Its translation: CASSLGANEKLFF. The rearrangement links TRBV7-2 to TRBJ1-4; D unclear. V lost 3 bases and J 3 bases, leaving 5 bases between the germline ends. The CDR3 has 13 amino acids. CDR1 is SGHTA, CDR2 FQGNSA, per germline.

Turning to this clone: Its ends do not fully match the called genes, so a read error is possible. Other DNA sequences in the same sample also yield this CDR3. The genes are TRBV6-2 or TRBV6-3 and TRBJ2-7, with a possible D match to TRBD1 (6 bases). Looked up from germline, CDR1 is MNHEY and CDR2 is SVGEGT. The CDR3 sequence is 13 residues long. CDR3 DNA: TGTGCCAGCAGTCGGACAGCAGCCTACGAGCAATACTTC. This translates into CASSRTAAYEQYF.

This clone was recorded once. V usage is TRBV7-2 and J usage is TRBJ2-7; D unresolved. Trimming left V 6 bases short and J 4 bases short, with 13 bases between. The CDR3 totals 13 residues. In germline, CDR1 is SGHTA, CDR2 FQGNSA. The CDR3 spells CASSPDMTYEQYF. DNA for the CDR3: TGTGCCAGCAGTCCAGATATGACATACGAGCAGTACTTC. Full variable domain (missing parts from reference TRBV7-2 and TRBJ2-7): GAGVSQSPSNKVTEKGKDVELRCDPISGHTALYWYRQSLGQGLEFLIYFQGNSAPDKSGLPSDRFSAERTGGSVSTLTIQRTQQEDSAVYLCASSPDMTYEQYFGPGTRLTVT.

A word on this clone: This same CDR3 is encoded by further DNA sequences in the sample. The rearrangement uses TRBV13 and TRBJ2-5; 12 bases are shared with TRBD2. V lost 0 bases, J lost 2 bases, and 1 base stayed unmatched. CDR1 is PRHDT, CDR2 FYEKMQ, per germline (reference sequence). This CDR3 is 16 amino acids long. This CDR3 reads CASSLGLAGGQETQYF. The CDR3 coding sequence is TGTGCCAGCAGCTTAGGCCTAGCGGGGGGGCAAGAGACCCAGTACTTC.

The V gene is TRBV5-3, the J gene TRBJ2-5; 12 positions agree with TRBD2. TRBV5-3 is an ORF, with its function uncertain. The CDR3 extends over 17 amino acids. The V segment lost 4 bases and the J segment 2 bases; nucleotides outside the gene matches: 9. CDR3 sequence: CARSTSGLAGRQETQYF. The CDR3 nucleotides are TGTGCCAGAAGCACGTCAGGACTAGCGGGAAGACAAGAGACCCAGTACTTC.

This chain uses TRBV12-3 or TRBV12-4 with TRBJ1-2; D not resolved. The CDR3 consists of 12 residues. The V end was cut by 3 bases, the J end by 7 bases, with 9 bases between. Here the CDR3 reads CASSLSLGGYTF. CDR3 bases: TGTGCCAGCAGTTTGTCTTTAGGTGGCTACACCTTC.

The V call is TRBV11-1, the J call TRBJ2-1; TRBD2 might be the D (5 bases). CDR3 length equals 13 residues. In germline, CDR1 is SGHAT, CDR2 FQDESV (reference sequence). V dropped 5 bases and J dropped 8 bases, with 13 bases sitting between them. CDR3 sequence reads: CASSLEPGDEQFF. CDR3 bases: TGTGCCAGCAGCCTGGAGCCCGGGGATGAGCAGTTCTTC.

This chain uses TRBV18 with TRBJ2-3; D is uncertain. Trimming took 3 bases from V and 6 from J, leaving 7 bases between them. The CDR3 spans 12 residues. Germline assignment: CDR1 KGHSH and CDR2 LQKENI. DNA for the CDR3: TGTGCCAGCTCACCGGGGTGGGATACGCAGTATTTT. Translated: CASSPGWDTQYF.

This rearrangement joins TRBV5-1 to TRBJ2-7; 9 nucleotides align to TRBD1. The trim removed 4 bases at V and 2 bases at J, leaving 7 bases unmatched. The germline CDR1 and CDR2 sequences are SGHRS and YFSETQ. CDR3 length equals 15 residues. CDR3: CASSIATGGAYEQYF. Here the CDR3 DNA reads TGCGCCAGCAGCATAGCTACAGGGGGCGCCTACGAGCAGTACTTC.

The V gene is TRBV27, the J gene TRBJ2-1; D may be TRBD1 (6 bases). Trimming removed 6 bases from V and 5 bases from J, with 11 bases in between. The CDR3 is 13 residues long. Germline CDR1 is MNHEY and CDR2 is SMNVEV (reference sequence). The CDR3 DNA follows: TGTGCCAGCAGAGACAGGCTTGACAATGAGCAGTTCTTC. Protein: CASRDRLDNEQFF.

The chain combines TRBV7-9 with TRBJ2-7; 8 bases match TRBD1. The CDR3 sequence is 15 residues long. Looked up from germline, CDR1 is SEHNR and CDR2 is FQNEAQ (reference sequence). V lost 1 base and J lost 7; bases outside the gene matches: 9. In DNA form, the CDR3 reads TGTGCCAGCAGCTTAGGCGTGACAGGGGTGGGGGAGCAGTACTTC. It encodes CASSLGVTGVGEQYF.